The clone carrying this T cell receptor beta chain was found many times. Every patient was untreated before thyroid surgery. These data are taken from a study of metastatic and nonmetastatic thyroid tumors. Study-wide background: Comparative analysis of repertoires was undertaken across blood and tumor or nodule tissue obtained from malignant and benign thyroid patients.

TCRdb reassembled clones from the PCR reads with MiXCR. The sample carries under 30,000 clones, 15% recorded once. The CDR3 totals 14 residues. Trimming took off 2 bases at V and 9 bases at J, with 14 bases between the two ends. Germline V gives CDR1 MNHNS, CDR2 SASEGT. V usage is TRBV6-1 and J usage is TRBJ1-5; D gene uncertain. Sequences were obtained from blood. This TCR derives from a male donor with papillary thyroid cancer or a benign thyroid nodule (not recorded which). Some clones in this sample may be carry-over from other donors' samples. CDR3 sequence (DNA): TGTGCCAGCAGTGAAACATCGGGTTGGTGGCCCCAGCATTTT. This codes for CASSETSGWWPQHF.